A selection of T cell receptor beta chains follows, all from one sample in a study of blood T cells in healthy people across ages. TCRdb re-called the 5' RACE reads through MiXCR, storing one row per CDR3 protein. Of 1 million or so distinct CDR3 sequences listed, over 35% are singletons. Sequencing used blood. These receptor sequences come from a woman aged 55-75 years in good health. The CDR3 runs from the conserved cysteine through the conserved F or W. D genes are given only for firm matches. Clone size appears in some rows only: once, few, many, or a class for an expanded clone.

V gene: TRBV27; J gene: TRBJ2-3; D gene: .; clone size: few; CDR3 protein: CASSLLPGNTQYF; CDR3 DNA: TGTGCCAGCAGTCTCCTCCCGGGAAATACGCAGTATTTT
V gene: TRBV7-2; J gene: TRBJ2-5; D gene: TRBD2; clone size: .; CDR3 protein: CASSLDGRTSGQETQYF; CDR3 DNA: TGTGCCAGCAGCTTAGATGGCCGGACTAGCGGCCAAGAGACCCAGTACTTC
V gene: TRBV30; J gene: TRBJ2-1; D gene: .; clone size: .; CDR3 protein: CACSQVIGEQFF; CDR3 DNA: TGTGCCTGTTCACAGGTCATCGGTGAGCAGTTCTTC
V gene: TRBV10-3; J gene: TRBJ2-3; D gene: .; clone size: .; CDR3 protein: CAIFSPSATDTQYF; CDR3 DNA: TGTGCCATCTTTTCACCTTCCGCCACAGATACGCAGTATTTT
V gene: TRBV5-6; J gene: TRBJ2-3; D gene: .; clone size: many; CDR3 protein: CASSPRGGSTDTQYF; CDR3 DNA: TGTGCCAGCAGCCCGCGAGGCGGCTCCACAGATACGCAGTATTTT
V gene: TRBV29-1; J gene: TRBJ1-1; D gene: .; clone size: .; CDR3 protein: CSVDPGGTSTEAFF; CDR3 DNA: TGCAGCGTTGATCCGGGGGGAACAAGCACTGAAGCTTTCTTT
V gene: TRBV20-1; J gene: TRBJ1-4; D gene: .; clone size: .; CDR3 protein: CSAPNQGPKLFF; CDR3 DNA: TGCAGTGCTCCTAACCAGGGCCCAAAACTGTTTTTT
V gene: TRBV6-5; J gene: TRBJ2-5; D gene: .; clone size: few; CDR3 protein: CASSYSVTGAGSQETQYF; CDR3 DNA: TGTGCCAGCAGTTACTCCGTGACGGGGGCTGGGAGCCAAGAGACCCAGTACTTC
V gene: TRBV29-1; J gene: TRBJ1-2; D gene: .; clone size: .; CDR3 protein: CSVEDGSPYGYTF; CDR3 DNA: TGCAGCGTTGAAGATGGCAGCCCCTATGGCTACACCTTC
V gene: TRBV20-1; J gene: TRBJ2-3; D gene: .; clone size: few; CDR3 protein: CSATPGTHSSTDTQYF; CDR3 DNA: TGCAGTGCTACTCCCGGGACGCATTCTAGCACAGATACGCAGTATTTT
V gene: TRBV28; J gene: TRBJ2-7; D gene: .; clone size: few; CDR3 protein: CASNLGPSEQYF; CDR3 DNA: TGTGCCAGCAATCTTGGGCCTTCCGAGCAGTACTTC
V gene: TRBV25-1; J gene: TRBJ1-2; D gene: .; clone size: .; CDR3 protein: CASSSSNAGNYGYTF; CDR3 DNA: TGTGCCAGCAGTTCATCGAATGCAGGAAACTATGGCTACACCTTC
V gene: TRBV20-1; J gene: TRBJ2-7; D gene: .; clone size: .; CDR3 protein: CSARAGARKYEQYF; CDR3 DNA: TGCAGTGCTAGAGCTGGGGCTCGAAAGTACGAGCAGTACTTC
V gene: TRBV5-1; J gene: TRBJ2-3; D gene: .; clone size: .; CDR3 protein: CASSLANGAADTQYF; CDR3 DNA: TGCGCCAGCAGCTTGGCCAATGGGGCGGCAGATACGCAGTATTTT
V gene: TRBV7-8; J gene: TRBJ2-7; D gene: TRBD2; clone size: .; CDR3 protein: CASSLAIGLAGVPSYEQYF; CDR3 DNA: TGTGCCAGCAGCTTAGCGATAGGACTAGCGGGAGTCCCCTCCTACGAGCAGTACTTC
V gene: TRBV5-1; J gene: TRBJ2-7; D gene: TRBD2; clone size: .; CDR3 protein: CASSLSLAVSSYEQYF; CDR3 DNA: TGCGCCAGCAGCTTGAGTCTAGCGGTAAGCTCCTACGAGCAGTACTTC